This TCR beta chain derives from a study of blood T cell repertoires in COVID-19. The Seattle patients, enrolled during active infection, were followed longitudinally. The CDR3 is made up of 14 amino acids. V lost 6 bases and J lost 6; bases outside the gene matches: 6. Germline V gives CDR1 SNHLY, CDR2 FYNNEI. This clone has only one observation. Produced via immunoSEQ multiplex PCR; TCRdb's table is partial and in-frame only. The sample yields around 120,000 clones, nearly 90% seen once. The V gene is TRBV2, the J gene TRBJ2-2; 8 positions agree with TRBD2. The sequenced sample was peripheral blood. The source of this sequence is a woman aged 55-75 years with COVID-19, enrolled during active disease. The CDR3 DNA follows: TGTGCCAGCAGGGGACTAGGTAACTCCGGGGAGCTGTTTTTT. The encoded protein is CASRGLGNSGELFF. Filled out from reference TRBV2 and TRBJ2-2, the complete variable domain reads EPEVTQTPSHQVTQMGQEVILRCVPISNHLYFYWYRQILGQKVEFLVSFYNNEISEKSEIFDDQFSVERPDGSNFTLKIRSTKLEDSAMYFCASRGLGNSGELFFGEGSRLTVL.